The present T cell receptor (beta chain) was sequenced within a study of neurological immune-mediated disorders. CDR1 MNHEY and CDR2 SVGAGI come from the germline V gene. CDR3 size: 13 residues. With regard to this clonotype: At one end, the junction sequence differs from germline, possibly due to a read error.

MiXCR, applied by TCRdb to the 5' RACE reads, yields one record per CDR3 protein. The sample shows around 68,000 distinct CDR3 sequences, approximately 4.1% of them seen only once. The TCR sequence derives from a man over 45 with multiple sclerosis. The sample consisted of PBMCs. The chain recombines TRBV6-5 with TRBJ2-4; tentative D call: TRBD1 (5 bases). CDR3 bases: TGTGCCAGCAGTACAGGAGCCAAAAAAATTCAGTACTTC. Protein product: CASSTGAKKIQYF.